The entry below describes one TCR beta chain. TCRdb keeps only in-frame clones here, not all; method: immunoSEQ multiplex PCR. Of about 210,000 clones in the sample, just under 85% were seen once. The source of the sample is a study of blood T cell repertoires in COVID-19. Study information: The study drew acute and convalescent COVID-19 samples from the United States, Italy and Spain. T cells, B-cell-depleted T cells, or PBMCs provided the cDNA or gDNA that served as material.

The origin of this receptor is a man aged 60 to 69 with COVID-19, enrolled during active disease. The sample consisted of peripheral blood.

CDR3 protein: CASSLPGTSGRSTDTQYF. In nucleotides, the CDR3 is TGTGCCAGCAGTTTACCCGGGACTAGCGGGAGGTCCACAGATACGCAGTATTTT. The V gene is TRBV28, the J gene TRBJ2-3, with 15 bases aligning to TRBD2. V lost 2 bases to trimming and J lost 2 bases; unmatched junction nucleotides: 5. Germline V gene sequence: CDR1 MDHEN, CDR2 SYDVKM. This CDR3 region has 18 residues.